Following are 5 T cell receptor beta chains from one sample sequenced in a study of control samples from healthy donors and cancer patients. The repertoire was sequenced with immunoSEQ multiplex PCR; TCRdb's copy has only in-frame clones and lacks some. This sample has approximately 90,000 clones; about 88% occur once, and the top ten carry approximately 15%. The specimen sequenced was blood. These receptors all come from a woman in her sixties or seventies in good health.

This clone occurred once. The V gene is TRBV6-1, the J gene TRBJ2-7; the match to TRBD2 covers 9 bases. The CDR3 loop spans 14 amino acids. The ends lost 5 bases at V and 2 bases at J; junction bases unmatched: 4. Germline V lookup: CDR1 MNHNS, CDR2 SASEGT. The CDR3, as DNA: TGTGCCAGCAGTCTGACTAGCGGTCCCTACGAGCAGTACTTC. Protein product: CASSLTSGPYEQYF.

Remarks on this clone: A read error may produce the germline difference seen at one junction end. This chain connects TRBV4-3 to TRBJ2-3; D gene unclear. Germline loops: CDR1 LGHNA, CDR2 YSLEER. The CDR3 runs to 15 residues. The CDR3 DNA follows: TGCACCAGCAGCCAAGATCCTCTTAGAACAGATACGCAGTATTTT. It yields the protein CTSSQDPLRTDTQYF.

This clone was counted only a few times. The chain recombines TRBV19 with TRBJ2-1; 10 bases agree with TRBD2. The germline V gene encodes CDR1 LNHDA and CDR2 SQIVND (reference sequence). The V and J ends lost 9 bases and 8 bases, in that order; junction bases with no gene match: 10. The CDR3 totals 14 residues. The DNA of the CDR3 is TGTGCCAGCCACCCGGGACTAGCGAGCCATGAGCAGTTCTTC. Protein: CASHPGLASHEQFF.

This clone is a singleton in its sample. This chain connects TRBV5-1 to TRBJ1-1; 10 bases map to TRBD1. The CDR3 runs 15 residues. Unmatched junction bases numbered 4, after V lost 4 bases and J lost 1 base. Germline V gives CDR1 SGHRS, CDR2 YFSETQ. The CDR3 sequence: CASSLGTGANTEAFF. Here the CDR3 DNA reads TGCGCCAGCAGCCTGGGGACAGGGGCGAACACTGAAGCTTTCTTT.

The chain links TRBV7-2 to TRBJ2-7; D possibly corresponds to TRBD1 (6 bases). The CDR3 contains 14 residues. V dropped 4 bases and J dropped 1 base, with 11 bases sitting between them. Germline V gene sequence: CDR1 SGHTA, CDR2 FQGNSA. CDR3 residues: CASSSSQGSYEQYF. The CDR3 DNA follows: TGTGCCAGCAGCTCCTCCCAGGGGTCCTACGAGCAGTACTTC.